This TCR beta chain was identified during a study of T cell changes during pregnancy in multiple sclerosis. The CDR3 spans 12 residues. V gave up 3 bases and J gave up 4 bases, with 7 bases separating them. Germline V gene data show CDR1 as SGDLS and CDR2 as YYNGEE. This clone was picked up a small number of times. Repertoires were generated with immunoSEQ multiplex PCR, while TCRdb's copy carries only in-frame clones and drops some. This sample has fewer than 20,000 clones; approximately 88% occur once, and the top ten carry around an eighth. The receptor was isolated from a female donor in good health, enrolled as a control in a pregnancy study. V is TRBV9 and J is TRBJ1-1, with D tentatively TRBD1 (6 bases). This specimen consisted of CD8+ T cells from peripheral blood mononuclear cells, obtained after pregnancy. CDR3 coding DNA: TGTGCCAGCAGCGCAGGGGTCACTGAAGCTTTCTTT. It specifies CASSAGVTEAFF.